This T cell receptor beta chain was sequenced for a study of T-cell memory formation after mild COVID-19. Study context: TCR clusters were mostly donor specific.

V dropped 7 bases and J dropped 3 bases, with 13 bases sitting between them. Germline V lookup: CDR1 DFQATT, CDR2 SNEGSKA (reference sequence). The CDR3 has 13 amino acids. The authors produced TCR alpha and TCR beta cDNA libraries with sample barcodes and UMIs by 5'RACE using constant-segment primers. Each CDR3 protein gets one entry after TCRdb re-called the 5' RACE reads with MiXCR. Of just under 350,000 distinct CDR3 sequences listed, 13% are singletons. As to this clonotype: What it binds is unknown.

Study conclusions and caveats: Clones which contracted sat mainly in CM and EM if CD4+, and in EMRA if CD8+. From day 15 to 85, contracting clones were balanced between CD4 and CD8, whereas later expanders leaned toward CD4+.

The TCR originated in a man between 18 and 35 years old who had mild COVID-19 (a few samples of this study predate the infection). Cell type and time point are not known. V usage is TRBV20-1 and J usage is TRBJ2-4, with D perhaps TRBD2 (6 bases). The sequenced sample was PBMCs or a T cell subset sorted from them (not recorded which). In DNA form, the CDR3 reads TGCAGTGGCGTGCTGGGGGGCAAAAACATTCAGTACTTC. This sequence encodes CSGVLGGKNIQYF.